This T cell receptor beta chain came from a study of patients and donors after allogeneic stem cell transplantation. TCRdb analysed the RT-PCR reads with MiXCR anew, one entry per CDR3 protein. The data show approximately 150,000 distinct CDR3 sequences, 20% to 25% seen once. This clonotype was observed a handful of times. This CDR3 has 15 residues. Germline values: CDR1 SGHRS, CDR2 YFSETQ. V was cut by 1 base and J by 1 base, with 11 bases left in between. This receptor was obtained from a human donor who was either an allogeneic HSCT recipient or a stem cell or donor lymphocyte infusion donor (not recorded which). It is not recorded whose cells these are; they may come from a transplant donor. The rearrangement links TRBV5-1 to TRBJ1-1, with unresolved D. Sequenced sample: blood, either unsorted or a sorted T cell fraction (not recorded which). The CDR3 nucleotides read TGCGCCAGCAGCTTGTATGCGGCCCCGAACACTGAAGCTTTCTTT. It encodes CASSLYAAPNTEAFF. Together with reference TRBV5-1 and TRBJ1-1, the CDR3 gives the full variable domain: KAGVTQTPRYLIKTRGQQVTLSCSPISGHRSVSWYQQTPGQGLQFLFEYFSETQRNKGNFPGRFSGRQFSNSRSEMNVSTLELGDSALYLCASSLYAAPNTEAFFGQGTRLTVV.